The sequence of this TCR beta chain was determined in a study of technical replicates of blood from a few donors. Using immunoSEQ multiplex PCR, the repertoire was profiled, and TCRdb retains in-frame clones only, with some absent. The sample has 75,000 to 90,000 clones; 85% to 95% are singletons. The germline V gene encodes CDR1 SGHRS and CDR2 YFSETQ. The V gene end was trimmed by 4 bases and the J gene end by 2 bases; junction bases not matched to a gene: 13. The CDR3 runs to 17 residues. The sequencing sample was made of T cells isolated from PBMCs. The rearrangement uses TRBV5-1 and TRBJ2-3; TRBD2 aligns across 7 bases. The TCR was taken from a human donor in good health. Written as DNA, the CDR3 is TGCGCCAGCAGCATTAGAAAGGGAGGGCCGATCACAGATACGCAGTATTTT. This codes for CASSIRKGGPITDTQYF.